These T cell receptor beta chains were read from a single sample in a study of blood T cell repertoires in COVID-19. Repertoires were generated with immunoSEQ multiplex PCR, while TCRdb's copy carries only in-frame clones and drops some. Among about 200,000 clones listed, 70% to 85% were seen once. Sequencing was done on a sample of peripheral blood. Receptors originate from a human donor in a cohort sampled during active COVID-19. The CDR3 runs from the conserved cysteine through the conserved F or W. The order of the fields is D gene, V gene, clone size, J gene, CDR3 protein, CDR3 DNA. A D gene is named only where the DNA matches it firmly. Clone size is not always given. Where it is, it says once, few, many or a class for expanded clones.

.,TRBV5-4,few,TRBJ2-7,CASSPGGAPGYEQYF,TGTGCCAGCAGCCCTGGGGGGGCGCCCGGCTACGAGCAGTACTTC
.,TRBV15,.,TRBJ2-7,CATSRMAFGVAGEQYF,TGTGCCACCAGCAGGATGGCCTTCGGGGTGGCGGGGGAGCAGTACTTC
TRBD1,TRBV7-6,.,TRBJ1-3,CASSLGQGASGNTIYF,TGTGCCAGCAGCTTGGGACAGGGTGCCTCTGGAAACACCATATATTTT
.,TRBV2,once,TRBJ2-6,CASSEALFPGSGANVLTF,TGTGCCAGCAGTGAAGCGCTTTTTCCCGGCTCTGGGGCCAACGTCCTGACTTTC
TRBD2,TRBV19,.,TRBJ2-1,CASRGTSGMGEQFF,TGTGCCAGTAGGGGGACTAGCGGGATGGGTGAGCAGTTCTTC
.,TRBV10-2,.,TRBJ1-2,CASSELRMGGGYGYTF,TGCGCCAGCAGTGAGCTGCGGATGGGAGGGGGCTATGGCTACACCTTC
.,TRBV7-9,.,TRBJ1-1,CASSIPGGANTEAFF,TGTGCCAGCAGCATCCCGGGGGGGGCGAACACTGAAGCTTTCTTT
TRBD2,TRBV18,.,TRBJ2-5,CASSPRGTSGRETQYF,TGTGCCAGCTCACCACGAGGGACTAGCGGGAGGGAGACCCAGTACTTC
TRBD2,TRBV7-2,few,TRBJ2-7,CASSLGLAGYEQYF,TGTGCCAGCAGCTTGGGACTAGCGGGCTACGAGCAGTACTTC
.,TRBV28,.,TRBJ1-3,CASSLSRAGAISGNTIYF,TGTGCCAGCAGTTTATCCCGGGCAGGGGCCATCTCTGGAAACACCATATATTTT
.,TRBV28,few,TRBJ2-2,CASRTPNEGDTGELFF,TGTGCCAGCAGAACACCCAACGAAGGGGACACCGGGGAGCTGTTTTTT
.,TRBV6-5,.,TRBJ2-2,CASTRSGDTGELFF,TGTGCCAGCACCCGGTCCGGGGACACCGGGGAGCTGTTTTTT
TRBD2,TRBV27,.,TRBJ2-7,CASSLSSSGVNEQYF,TGTGCCAGCAGTTTATCGAGTAGCGGGGTGAACGAGCAGTACTTC
TRBD2,TRBV7-8,.,TRBJ2-7,CASSRLAGTEQYF,TGTGCCAGCAGCCGACTAGCGGGTACCGAGCAGTACTTC
.,TRBV6-5,medium-sized,TRBJ2-7,CASSYRRQVYEQYF,TGTGCCAGCAGTTACCGGAGACAGGTCTACGAGCAGTACTTC
.,TRBV28,.,TRBJ2-2,CASRTNDRIKNTGELFF,TGTGCCAGCAGGACAAACGACAGGATTAAGAACACCGGGGAGCTGTTTTTT
TRBD2,TRBV29-1,.,TRBJ2-1,CSVALAGNNEQFF,TGCAGCGTTGCACTAGCGGGGAACAATGAGCAGTTCTTC
.,TRBV5-4,.,TRBJ1-6,CASSSDFSPLHF,TGTGCCAGCAGTTCTGACTTTTCACCCCTCCACTTT
TRBD1,TRBV5-6,.,TRBJ2-1,CASSWTGTGDWNEQFF,TGTGCCAGCAGCTGGACCGGGACAGGGGATTGGAATGAGCAGTTCTTC
.,TRBV24-1,.,TRBJ2-7,CATSDSHRSSYEQYF,TGTGCCACCAGTGACTCACACCGCAGCTCCTACGAGCAGTACTTC
.,TRBV4-2,.,TRBJ1-5,CASSQVDTYSNQPQHF,TGTGCCAGCAGCCAAGTGGACACCTATAGCAATCAGCCCCAGCATTTT
TRBD2,TRBV5-1,.,TRBJ2-1,CASSLVSGGSRSEQFF,TGCGCCAGCAGCTTGGTCTCAGGCGGGAGCCGGAGTGAGCAGTTCTTC
TRBD1,TRBV5-1,.,TRBJ2-1,CASRGGQGTYNEQFF,TGCGCCAGCAGGGGGGGACAGGGGACCTACAATGAGCAGTTCTTC
.,TRBV7-8,.,TRBJ2-7,CASSPGTSYEQYF,TGTGCCAGCAGCCCGGGGACAAGCTACGAGCAGTACTTC
.,TRBV5-4,.,TRBJ2-7,CASSRGPSGVYEQYF,TGTGCCAGCAGCCGCGGGCCATCTGGGGTGTACGAGCAGTACTTC
TRBD1,TRBV11-2,once,TRBJ2-3,CASSLGTDRGKTDTQYF,TGTGCCAGCAGCTTAGGGACGGACAGGGGAAAGACAGATACGCAGTATTTT
TRBD1,TRBV2,once,TRBJ1-1,CASTPTGGGTEAFF,TGTGCCAGCACCCCCACAGGGGGCGGCACTGAAGCTTTCTTT
TRBD2,TRBV7-2,.,TRBJ2-1,CASSLEVGGRSGGEQFF,TGTGCCAGCAGCTTAGAGGTCGGCGGGAGAAGCGGAGGAGAGCAGTTCTTC
TRBD2,TRBV6-5,.,TRBJ2-7,CASSSDSGRPPYEQYF,TGTGCCAGCAGTTCCGATAGCGGGAGGCCCCCCTACGAGCAGTACTTC
.,TRBV24-1,.,TRBJ1-5,CATSDNGRGGNQPQHF,TGTGCCACCAGTGATAACGGGAGAGGGGGCAATCAGCCCCAGCATTTT
TRBD1,TRBV30,once,TRBJ2-7,CAWSVTGDYEQYF,TGTGCCTGGAGTGTAACAGGGGACTACGAGCAGTACTTC
.,TRBV3-1/TRBV3-2,.,TRBJ2-3,CASSQDSRLVGADTQYF,TGTGCCAGCAGCCAAGACTCGCGGCTAGTCGGAGCAGATACGCAGTATTTT
TRBD2,TRBV19,.,TRBJ2-7,CASRQAGGPRNEQYF,TGTGCCAGTAGGCAAGCGGGAGGGCCGAGGAACGAGCAGTACTTC
.,TRBV3-1/TRBV3-2,.,TRBJ2-2,CASNPQGRNTGELFF,TGTGCCAGCAATCCTCAGGGGAGGAACACCGGGGAGCTGTTTTTT
.,TRBV7-2,.,TRBJ1-6,CASSFLGRSGNSPLHF,TGTGCCAGCAGCTTTTTGGGACGTAGCGGGAATTCACCCCTCCACTTT
.,TRBV7-9,once,TRBJ2-5,CASSFSQGQRETQYF,TGTGCCAGCAGCTTTAGCCAGGGGCAGCGGGAGACCCAGTACTTC
.,TRBV3-1/TRBV3-2,.,TRBJ2-1,CASSPETPHNEQFF,TGTGCCAGCAGCCCTGAGACTCCTCACAATGAGCAGTTCTTC
.,TRBV10-2,.,TRBJ2-3,CASSDEAGTDTQYF,TGCGCCAGCAGCGACGAGGCAGGCACAGATACGCAGTATTTT
.,TRBV11-1,.,TRBJ2-7,CASTLGGAHEQYF,TGTGCCAGCACTTTGGGGGGGGCCCACGAGCAGTACTTC
.,TRBV5-1,.,TRBJ1-1,CASSRVGGLGVGNTEAFF,TGCGCCAGCAGCCGGGTCGGGGGGCTGGGTGTTGGGAACACTGAAGCTTTCTTT
.,TRBV27,.,TRBJ1-2,CASKQGLNYGYTF,TGTGCCAGCAAGCAGGGATTGAACTATGGCTACACCTTC
TRBD1,TRBV7-2,.,TRBJ2-7,CASSLRWDRASYEQYF,TGTGCCAGCAGCTTAAGGTGGGACAGGGCATCCTACGAGCAGTACTTC
TRBD2,TRBV7-9,.,TRBJ2-1,CASSPLTSGRANEQFF,TGTGCCAGCAGCCCCCTCACTAGCGGGAGGGCCAATGAGCAGTTCTTC
TRBD1,TRBV11-3,.,TRBJ2-2,CASSPSTGKLFF,TGTGCCAGCAGCCCTTCGACAGGGAAGCTGTTTTTT
TRBD1,TRBV3-1/TRBV3-2,.,TRBJ2-7,CASSLRDRVSEQYF,TGTGCCAGCAGCCTCCGGGACAGGGTTAGCGAGCAGTACTTC
TRBD1,TRBV19,.,TRBJ1-2,CASRQGQGAFGYTF,TGTGCCAGTAGACAGGGACAGGGGGCTTTTGGCTACACCTTC
TRBD1,TRBV19,.,TRBJ1-6,CASSLTGVSPLHF,TGTGCCAGTAGTCTCACAGGGGTTTCACCCCTCCACTTT